The present T cell receptor (beta chain) was sequenced within a study of blood T cell repertoires in COVID-19. Study at large: The United States, Italy and Spain were the sources of the acute and convalescent COVID-19 samples. Sources were T cells, B-cell-depleted T cells, or PBMCs; the material itself was cDNA or gDNA.

The authors' processing: Reference gene primer amplification in the assay estimated nucleated cell counts. Clones were sequenced by immunoSEQ multiplex PCR, and TCRdb holds only the in-frame ones, with some missing. D and trimming come from the DNA, and the V and J calls and clone size come from that table. The table lists 100,000 to 150,000 clones, 75% to 90% of them singletons. While infection was still active, Seattle patients were enrolled and then followed longitudinally. This clone was detected once. The CDR3 spans 20 residues. After removal of 2 bases from V and 0 bases from J, the junction contained 14 bases not matched to a gene. In germline, CDR1 is SGHRS, CDR2 YFSETQ.

Sequencing input: peripheral blood. This rearrangement joins TRBV5-1 to TRBJ2-6, with 7 bases aligning to TRBD1. This TCR was recovered from a woman at least 80 years old with COVID-19, enrolled during active disease. This chain's CDR3 is CASSFPSGTDLTSGANVLTF. In DNA form, the CDR3 reads TGCGCCAGCAGCTTTCCTTCCGGGACAGACTTAACCTCTGGGGCCAACGTCCTGACTTTC.